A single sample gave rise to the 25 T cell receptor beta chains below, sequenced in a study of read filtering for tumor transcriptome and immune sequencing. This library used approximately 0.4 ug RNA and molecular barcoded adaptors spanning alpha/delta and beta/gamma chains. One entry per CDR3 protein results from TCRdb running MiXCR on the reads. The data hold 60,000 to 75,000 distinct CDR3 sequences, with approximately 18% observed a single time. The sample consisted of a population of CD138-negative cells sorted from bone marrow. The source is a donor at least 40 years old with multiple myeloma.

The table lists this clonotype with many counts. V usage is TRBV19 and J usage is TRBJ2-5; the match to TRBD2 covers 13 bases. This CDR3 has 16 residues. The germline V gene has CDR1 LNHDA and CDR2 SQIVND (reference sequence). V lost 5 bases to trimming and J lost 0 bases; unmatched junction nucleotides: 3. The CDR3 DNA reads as TGTGCCAGTAGTCCCGGACTAGCGGGGGACCAAGAGACCCAGTACTTC. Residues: CASSPGLAGDQETQYF.

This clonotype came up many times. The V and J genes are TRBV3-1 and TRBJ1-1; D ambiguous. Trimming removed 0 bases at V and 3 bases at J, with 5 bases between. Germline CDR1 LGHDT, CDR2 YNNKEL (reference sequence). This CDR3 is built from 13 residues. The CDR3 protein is CASSQEIDTEAFF. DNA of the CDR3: TGTGCCAGCAGCCAAGAGATCGACACTGAAGCTTTCTTT.

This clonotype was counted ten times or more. The CDR3 reads CSANKAGTDTQYF. Here the CDR3 DNA reads TGCAGTGCTAACAAAGCGGGGACAGATACGCAGTATTTT. The V gene is TRBV20-1, the J gene TRBJ2-3; TRBD2 aligns across 7 bases. The CDR3 runs 13 residues. V lost 4 bases and J lost 3; bases outside the gene matches: 4. Per the germline V gene, CDR1 is DFQATT and CDR2 is SNEGSKA (reference sequence).

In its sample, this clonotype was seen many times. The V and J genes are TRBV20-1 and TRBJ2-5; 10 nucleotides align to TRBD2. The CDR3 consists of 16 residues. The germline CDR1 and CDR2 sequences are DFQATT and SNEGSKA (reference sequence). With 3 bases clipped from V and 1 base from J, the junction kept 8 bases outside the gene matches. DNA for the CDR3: TGCAGTGCTAGCCCTAGCGGGGGCTCCCTCCAAGAGACCCAGTACTTC. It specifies CSASPSGGSLQETQYF.

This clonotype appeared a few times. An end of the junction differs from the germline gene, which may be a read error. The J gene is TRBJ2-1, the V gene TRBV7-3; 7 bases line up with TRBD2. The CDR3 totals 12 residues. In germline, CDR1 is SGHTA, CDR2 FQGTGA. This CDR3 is CASSPLWTSSLF. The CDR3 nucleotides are TGTGCCAGCAGTCCCCTTTGGACTAGTTCGCTCTTC.

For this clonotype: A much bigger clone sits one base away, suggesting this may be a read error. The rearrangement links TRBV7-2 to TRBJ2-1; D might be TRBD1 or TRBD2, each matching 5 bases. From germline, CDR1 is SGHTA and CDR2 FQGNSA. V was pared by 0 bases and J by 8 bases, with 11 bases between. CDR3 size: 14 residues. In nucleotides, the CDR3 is TGTGCCAGCAGCTTAGCGGGACGACAAGATGAGCAGTTCTTC. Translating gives CASSLAGRQDEQFF. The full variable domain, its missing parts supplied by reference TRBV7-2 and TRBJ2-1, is GAGVSQSPSNKVTEKGKDVELRCDPISGHTALYWYRQSLGQGLEFLIYFQGNSAPDKSGLPSDRFSAERTGGSVSTLTIQRTQQEDSAVYLCASSLAGRQDEQFFGPGTRLTVL.

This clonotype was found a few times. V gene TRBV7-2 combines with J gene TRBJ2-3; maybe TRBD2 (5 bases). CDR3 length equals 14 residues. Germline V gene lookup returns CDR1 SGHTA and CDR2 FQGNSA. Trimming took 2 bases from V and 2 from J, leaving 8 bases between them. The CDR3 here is CASSLTRFTDTQYF. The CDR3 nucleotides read TGTGCCAGCAGCTTAACTAGGTTCACAGATACGCAGTATTTT.

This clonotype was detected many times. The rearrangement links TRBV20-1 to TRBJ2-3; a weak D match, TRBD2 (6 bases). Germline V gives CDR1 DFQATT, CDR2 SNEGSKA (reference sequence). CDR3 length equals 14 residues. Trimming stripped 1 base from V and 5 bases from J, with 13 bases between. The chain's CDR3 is CSARAPLGGDTQYF. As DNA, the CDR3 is TGCAGTGCTAGAGCTCCTTTGGGGGGAGATACGCAGTATTTT.

The CDR3 reads CSASRGSHNEQFF. DNA of the CDR3: TGCAGTGCTAGCAGGGGATCTCACAATGAGCAGTTCTTC. This chain uses TRBV20-1 with TRBJ2-1, with D possibly TRBD1 on 6 matching bases. The CDR3 is made up of 13 amino acids. Trimming shortened V by 3 bases and J by 5 bases, and 11 bases separated the two germline ends. Per germline, CDR1 DFQATT and CDR2 SNEGSKA (reference sequence).

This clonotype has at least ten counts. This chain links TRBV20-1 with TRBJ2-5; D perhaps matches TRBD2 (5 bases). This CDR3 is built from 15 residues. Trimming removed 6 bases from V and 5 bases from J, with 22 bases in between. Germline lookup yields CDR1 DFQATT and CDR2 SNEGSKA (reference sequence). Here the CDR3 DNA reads TGCAGTGCCACCAGATCCGAGGGTCGTGGCGAGACCCAGTACTTC. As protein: CSATRSEGRGETQYF.

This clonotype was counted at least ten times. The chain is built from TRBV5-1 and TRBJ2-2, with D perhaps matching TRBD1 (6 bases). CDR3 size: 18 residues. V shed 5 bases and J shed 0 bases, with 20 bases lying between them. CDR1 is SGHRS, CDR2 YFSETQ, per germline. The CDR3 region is CASRMGPGHPTNTGELFF. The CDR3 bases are TGCGCCAGCAGAATGGGGCCGGGACACCCGACGAACACCGGGGAGCTGTTTTTT. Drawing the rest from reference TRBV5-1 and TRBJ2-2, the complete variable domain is KAGVTQTPRYLIKTRGQQVTLSCSPISGHRSVSWYQQTPGQGLQFLFEYFSETQRNKGNFPGRFSGRQFSNSRSEMNVSTLELGDSALYLCASRMGPGHPTNTGELFFGEGSRLTVL.

This CDR3 is CASSQEGTALYGYTF. CDR3 DNA: TGCGCCAGCAGCCAAGAGGGGACAGCACTCTATGGCTACACCTTC. The rearrangement links TRBV4-1 to TRBJ1-2, with 7 nucleotides matching TRBD1. The V gene end was trimmed by 0 bases and the J gene end by 4 bases; junction bases not matched to a gene: 5. CDR3 length: 15 amino acids. Germline V gene sequence: CDR1 MGHRA, CDR2 YSYEKL.

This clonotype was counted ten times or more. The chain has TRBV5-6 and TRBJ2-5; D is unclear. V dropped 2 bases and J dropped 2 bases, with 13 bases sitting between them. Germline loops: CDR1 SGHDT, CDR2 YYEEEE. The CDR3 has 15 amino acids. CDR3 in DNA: TGTGCCAGCAGCTTCCTTCAGCCGGGTCAAGAGACCCAGTACTTC. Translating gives CASSFLQPGQETQYF.

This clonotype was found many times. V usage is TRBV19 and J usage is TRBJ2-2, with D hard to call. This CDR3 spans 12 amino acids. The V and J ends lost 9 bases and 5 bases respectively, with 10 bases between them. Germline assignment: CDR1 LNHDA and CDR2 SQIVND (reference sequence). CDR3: CASQVETGELFF. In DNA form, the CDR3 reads TGTGCCAGCCAAGTAGAGACCGGGGAGCTGTTTTTT.

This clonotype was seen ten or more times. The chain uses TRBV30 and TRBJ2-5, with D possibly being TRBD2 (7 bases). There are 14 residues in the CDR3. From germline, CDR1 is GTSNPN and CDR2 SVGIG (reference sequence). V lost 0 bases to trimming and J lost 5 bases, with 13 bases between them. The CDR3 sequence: CAWSVGGGAETQYF. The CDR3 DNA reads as TGTGCCTGGAGTGTAGGAGGGGGGGCGGAGACCCAGTACTTC. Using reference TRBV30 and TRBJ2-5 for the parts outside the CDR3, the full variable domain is SQTIHQWPATLVQPVGSPLSLECTVEGTSNPNLYWYRQAAGRGLQLLFYSVGIGQISSEVPQNLSASRPQDRQFILSSKKLLLSDSGFYLCAWSVGGGAETQYFGPGTRLLVL.

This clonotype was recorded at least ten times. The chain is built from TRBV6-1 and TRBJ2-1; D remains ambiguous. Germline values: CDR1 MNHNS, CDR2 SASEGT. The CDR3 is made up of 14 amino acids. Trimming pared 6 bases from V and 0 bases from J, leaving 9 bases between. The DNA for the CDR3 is TGTGCCAGCAGGCCAAGCGACTCCTACAATGAGCAGTTCTTC. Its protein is CASRPSDSYNEQFF.

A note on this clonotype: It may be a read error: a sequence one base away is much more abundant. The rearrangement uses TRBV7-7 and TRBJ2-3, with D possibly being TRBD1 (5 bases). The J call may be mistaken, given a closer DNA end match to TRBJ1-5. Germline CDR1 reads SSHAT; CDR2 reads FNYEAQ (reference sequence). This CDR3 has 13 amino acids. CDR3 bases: TGTGCTAGCAGCAAGCGGGGCTCAGATACGCAGCATTTT. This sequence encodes CASSKRGSDTQHF.

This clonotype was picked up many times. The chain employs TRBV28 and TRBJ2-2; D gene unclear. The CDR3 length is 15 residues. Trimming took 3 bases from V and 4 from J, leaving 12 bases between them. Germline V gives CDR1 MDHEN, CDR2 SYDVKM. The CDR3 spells CASSLSLIGTGELFF. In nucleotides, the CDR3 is TGTGCCAGCAGTTTGTCTCTTATAGGCACCGGGGAGCTGTTTTTT.

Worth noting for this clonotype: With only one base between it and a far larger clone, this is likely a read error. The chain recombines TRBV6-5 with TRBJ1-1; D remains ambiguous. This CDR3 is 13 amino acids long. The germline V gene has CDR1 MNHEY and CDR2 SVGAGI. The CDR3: CAGSMTANTEAFF. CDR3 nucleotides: TGTGCCGGCAGTATGACGGCTAACACTGAAGCTTTCTTT.

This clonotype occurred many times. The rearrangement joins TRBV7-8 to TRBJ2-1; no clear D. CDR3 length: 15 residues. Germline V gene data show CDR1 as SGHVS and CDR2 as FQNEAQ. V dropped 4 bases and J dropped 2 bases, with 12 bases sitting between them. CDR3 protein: CASSSRTQTYNEQFF. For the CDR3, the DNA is TGTGCCAGCAGCTCACGGACGCAGACCTACAATGAGCAGTTCTTC. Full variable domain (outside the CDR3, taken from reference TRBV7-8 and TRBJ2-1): GAGVSQSPRYKVAKRGQDVALRCDPISGHVSLFWYQQALGQGPEFLTYFQNEAQLDKSGLPSDRFFAERPEGSVSTLKIQRTQQEDSAVYLCASSSRTQTYNEQFFGPGTRLTVL.

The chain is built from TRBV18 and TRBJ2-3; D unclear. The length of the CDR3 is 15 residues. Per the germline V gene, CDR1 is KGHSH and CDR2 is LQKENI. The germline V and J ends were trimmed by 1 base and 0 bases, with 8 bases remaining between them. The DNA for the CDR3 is TGTGCCAGCTCACCACTAACCGGGAGCACAGATACGCAGTATTTT. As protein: CASSPLTGSTDTQYF.

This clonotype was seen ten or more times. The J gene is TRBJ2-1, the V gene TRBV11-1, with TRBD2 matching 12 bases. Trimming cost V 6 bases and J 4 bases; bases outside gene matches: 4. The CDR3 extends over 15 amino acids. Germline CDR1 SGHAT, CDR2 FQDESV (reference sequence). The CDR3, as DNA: TGTGCCAGCAGACCCGGGACTAGCGGGTACAATGAGCAGTTCTTC. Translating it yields CASRPGTSGYNEQFF.

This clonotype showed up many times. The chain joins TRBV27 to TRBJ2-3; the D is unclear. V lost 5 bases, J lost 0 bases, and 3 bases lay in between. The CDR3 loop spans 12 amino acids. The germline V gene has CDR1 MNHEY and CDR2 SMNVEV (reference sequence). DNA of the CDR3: TGTGCCAGCAGTCCGAGCACAGATACGCAGTATTTT. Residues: CASSPSTDTQYF.

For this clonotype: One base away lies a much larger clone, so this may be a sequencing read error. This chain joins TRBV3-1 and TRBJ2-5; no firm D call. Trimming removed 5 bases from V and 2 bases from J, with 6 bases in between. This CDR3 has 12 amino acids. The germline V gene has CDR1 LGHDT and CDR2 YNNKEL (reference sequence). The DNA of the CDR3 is TGTGCCAGCAGCACTGCTCAAGAGACCCAGTACTTC. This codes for CASSTAQETQYF.

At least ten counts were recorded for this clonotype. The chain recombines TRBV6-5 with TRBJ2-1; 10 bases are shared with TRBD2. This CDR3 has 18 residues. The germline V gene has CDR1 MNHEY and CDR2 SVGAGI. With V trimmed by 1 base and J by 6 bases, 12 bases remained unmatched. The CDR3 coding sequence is TGTGCCAGCAGTTACTTGGCCCCTTCTAGCGGGAGATTCAATGAGCAGTTCTTC. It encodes CASSYLAPSSGRFNEQFF.